This record concerns one TCR beta chain sequence. Its recognized antigen is unknown. The record has no base qualities; no much larger clone is one base away. These data belong to a study of blood T cell repertoires in COVID-19 (dated by TCRdb to 2020 to 2021). Describing the broader study: The collaborator samples originated in the United States, Italy and Spain and spanned the acute and convalescent phases of COVID-19. The samples were drawn from the first 160 participants of the ongoing ImmuneRACE study and from roughly 1,300 subjects provided by 6 global collaborators. A de-identified subject ID, COVID-19 status, age in years and sex were almost always included in the sample metadata. Where available, HLA class I and class II types were taken from metadata supplied by the sample provider and were not determined by assay-based typing. The repertoires were released in a freely available public database meant as a resource for research on the immune response to SARS-CoV-2. The material from the prospective study consisted of cDNA or gDNA derived from T cells, B-cell-depleted T cells, or PBMCs. The dataset comprised deeply sampled blood TCRbeta repertoires from subjects exposed to, actively infected with, or recovered from COVID-19.

TCRbeta CDR3 regions were amplified from genomic DNA by means of the immunoSEQ Assay, a bias-controlled multiplex PCR. As for how the authors treated the data: The number of nucleated cells in each sample was estimated from the amplification of reference gene primers within the assay. To quantify the absolute abundance of each unique TCRbeta CDR3 rearrangement, sequence reads were collapsed and filtered. For each sample, productive Simpson clonality was calculated as the square root of Simpson's diversity index across productive rearrangements. TCRdb took over this immuneACCESS table, retaining in-frame rearrangements with V and J assigned. Such tables are incomplete; in checked studies, under half of the missing clones stem from an unresolved V gene, and the remainder is unexplained. The V and J calls and the clone size are those of that table, but D and trimming were determined from the DNA. Counted in this sample were 95,000 to 130,000 clones; 70% to 85% of them appeared once. The top ten constitute around 7.6% of the sample.

The CDR3, from cysteine to phenylalanine, totals 12 residues. Solely the CDR3 DNA is kept, with 36 bases framed from the first base. CDR1 and CDR2, looked up from the germline V gene, are SGHNT and YENEEA. V is shortened by 4 bases, J by 3 bases, and the region joining them spans 7 bases. The collaborating institutions used their own protocols to collect whole blood in K2EDTA tubes. For TCRbeta analysis, collaborators shipped samples as frozen whole blood, isolated PBMCs, or DNA extracted from either of those sample types. What the research found in general, with its limitations: The quantity of clinical and demographic metadata differed by source and by participant and was supplied without curation.

The sequence came from a man between 70 and 80 years old with active or convalescent COVID-19. The sequence is built from TRBV11-3 and TRBJ2-7; the D gene cannot be resolved reliably. Sequences were obtained from peripheral blood. The bases are TGTGCCAGCAGCTCTACCATCTACGAGCAGTACTTC. It translates to CASSSTIYEQYF. The full variable domain, completed from the reference TRBV11-3 and TRBJ2-7 proteins outside the CDR3, reads EAGVVQSPRYKIIEKKQPVAFWCNPISGHNTLYWYLQNLGQGPELLIRYENEEAVDDSQLPKDRFSAERLKGVDSTLKIQPAELGDSAVYLCASSSTIYEQYFGPGTRLTVT.